This is a list of T cell receptor beta chains from one sample in a study of control samples from healthy donors and cancer patients. The data were produced by immunoSEQ multiplex PCR, yet TCRdb's version contains in-frame clones alone and is incomplete. Of roughly 80,000 clones in the sample, 85% to 95% were seen once. Sequenced: blood. These receptors were collected from a woman between 55 and 75 years old in good health. Both conserved end residues are part of each CDR3. The order of the fields is V gene, J gene, D gene, CDR3 protein, CDR3 DNA. D genes are given only for firm matches.

v_gene: TRBV6-2/TRBV6-3; j_gene: TRBJ2-7; d_gene: TRBD2; CDR3aa: CASSYPGLPIYEQYF; CDR3nt: TGTGCCAGCAGTTACCCGGGACTACCTATCTACGAGCAGTACTTC
v_gene: TRBV5-4; j_gene: TRBJ2-3; d_gene: TRBD2; CDR3aa: CASSLSRASGVTDTQYF; CDR3nt: TGTGCCAGCAGCCTCTCTAGGGCTAGCGGGGTCACAGATACGCAGTATTTT
v_gene: TRBV19; j_gene: TRBJ2-2; d_gene: TRBD1; CDR3aa: CASTIRDRNTGELFF; CDR3nt: TGTGCCAGTACCATTAGGGACAGGAACACCGGGGAGCTGTTTTTT
v_gene: TRBV5-1; j_gene: TRBJ1-1; d_gene: -; CDR3aa: CASSQALGNTEAFF; CDR3nt: TGCGCCAGCAGCCAGGCACTTGGGAACACTGAAGCTTTCTTT
v_gene: TRBV28; j_gene: TRBJ1-2; d_gene: TRBD1; CDR3aa: CASSSGQGDSGYTF; CDR3nt: TGTGCCAGCTCGTCTGGACAGGGGGACTCTGGCTACACCTTC
v_gene: TRBV6-2/TRBV6-3; j_gene: TRBJ2-1; d_gene: -; CDR3aa: CASSYSNTYNEQFF; CDR3nt: TGTGCCAGCAGTTACTCGAACACGTACAATGAGCAGTTCTTC
v_gene: TRBV10-3; j_gene: TRBJ1-1; d_gene: -; CDR3aa: CAISYTGVGTEAFF; CDR3nt: TGTGCCATCAGTTATACCGGGGTGGGAACTGAAGCTTTCTTT
v_gene: TRBV7-9; j_gene: TRBJ1-6; d_gene: TRBD1; CDR3aa: CASSPGQEHFSPLHF; CDR3nt: TGTGCCAGCAGCCCCGGACAGGAACACTTTTCACCCCTCCACTTT
v_gene: TRBV7-9; j_gene: TRBJ2-3; d_gene: -; CDR3aa: CASSLFNEATDTQYF; CDR3nt: TGTGCCAGCAGCTTATTCAACGAGGCCACAGATACGCAGTATTTT
v_gene: TRBV5-4; j_gene: TRBJ2-1; d_gene: TRBD1; CDR3aa: CASSLRGTGGPNEQFF; CDR3nt: TGTGCCAGCAGCTTGCGCGGGACAGGGGGGCCCAATGAGCAGTTCTTC
v_gene: TRBV10-3; j_gene: TRBJ2-1; d_gene: TRBD2; CDR3aa: CAISEAGGRYNEQFF; CDR3nt: TGTGCCATCAGTGAAGCGGGAGGGCGGTACAATGAGCAGTTCTTC
v_gene: TRBV5-5; j_gene: TRBJ1-3; d_gene: -; CDR3aa: CASSLARRTDGNLNTIYF; CDR3nt: TGTGCCAGCAGCTTGGCCAGAAGAACAGACGGTAACCTAAACACCATATATTTT
v_gene: TRBV4-3; j_gene: TRBJ1-4; d_gene: -; CDR3aa: CASSQEPRGGEKLFF; CDR3nt: TGCGCCAGCAGCCAAGAACCTAGAGGTGGAGAAAAACTGTTTTTT
v_gene: TRBV5-1; j_gene: TRBJ2-2; d_gene: -; CDR3aa: CASSLGTVFTGELFF; CDR3nt: TGCGCCAGCAGCTTGGGAACTGTGTTTACCGGGGAGCTGTTTTTT
v_gene: TRBV19; j_gene: TRBJ1-5; d_gene: -; CDR3aa: CATGRSSNQPQHF; CDR3nt: TGTGCCACCGGCAGGTCTAGCAATCAGCCCCAGCATTTT